This T cell receptor beta chain was sequenced for a study of T cell responses to AZD1222 COVID-19 vaccine. Trimming took off 0 bases at V and 9 bases at J, with 12 bases between the two ends. Germline V CDR1 and CDR2: WSHSY, SAAADI. The CDR3 runs 14 residues. Of note for this clone: Antigen: not known.

Clones were read by immunoSEQ multiplex PCR, and TCRdb kept only the in-frame ones, dropping some. The sample has 95,000 to 100,000 clones, approximately 84% seen once. Study results and limitations: Spike-specific TCR breadth and depth grew following two AZD1222 doses. Just a handful of AZD1222 recipients tested seropositive at baseline. Vaccine-related CD4 TCRs covered spike, predominating at 160-218 and 743-854.

The study pooled second doses at about 4 or about 12 weeks. This sequence was found in an adult who received the AZD1222 COVID-19 vaccine. The chain combines TRBV10-2 with TRBJ2-1; D gene ambiguous. This specimen was peripheral blood, taken 28 days after the second AZD1222 dose. The CDR3 bases are TGCGCCAGCAGTGAGTCTATGACGTCACCTGAGCAGTTCTTC. It codes for CASSESMTSPEQFF.